What follows are 23 T cell receptor beta chains derived from one specimen sequenced in a study of early stage breast cancer tumors. This table comes from immunoSEQ multiplex PCR, and its TCRdb copy is limited to in-frame clones, with some not included. The sample carries just over 50,000 clones, roughly 73% recorded once. Sequencing was done on a sample of blood. Receptor source: a person in their 40s with breast cancer.

The chain recombines TRBV6-6 with TRBJ2-1; TRBD1 is a possible D gene (6 bases). The V gene's germline CDR1 is MNHNY and CDR2 SVGAGI (reference sequence). The CDR3 is made up of 15 amino acids. V lost 5 bases, J lost 2 bases, and 13 bases lay in between. The CDR3 reads CASSQTGNPYNEQFF. CDR3 DNA sequence: TGTGCCAGCAGTCAAACAGGGAACCCCTACAATGAGCAGTTCTTC.

The rearrangement uses TRBV6-4 and TRBJ1-1; 8 bases agree with TRBD1. This CDR3 contains 13 residues. The germline gives CDR1 MRHNA, CDR2 SNTAGT. With 6 bases clipped from V and 5 bases from J, the junction kept 5 bases outside the gene matches. The CDR3 region is CASSLQGGTEAFF. The DNA for the CDR3 is TGTGCCAGCAGCTTACAGGGGGGGACTGAAGCTTTCTTT.

This chain joins TRBV28 and TRBJ2-1; a weak D match, TRBD2 (6 bases). CDR3 length: 15 amino acids. CDR1 and CDR2 (germline): MDHEN, SYDVKM. V dropped 4 bases and J dropped 4 bases, with 14 bases sitting between them. For the CDR3, the DNA is TGTGCCAGCAGTTCCCGGGACTGGGGGTACAATGAGCAGTTCTTC. This gives the protein CASSSRDWGYNEQFF.

This chain joins TRBV18 and TRBJ1-3; unclear D gene. V lost 2 bases, J lost 0 bases, and 11 bases lay in between. This CDR3 is built from 16 residues. CDR1 is KGHSH, CDR2 LQKENI, per germline. The CDR3 sequence: CASSPRVDPSGNTIYF. CDR3 nucleotides: TGTGCCAGCTCACCAAGGGTTGACCCCTCTGGAAACACCATATATTTT.

The chain carries TRBV19 and TRBJ2-7, with 7 bases identical to TRBD2. Looked up from germline, CDR1 is LNHDA and CDR2 is SQIVND (reference sequence). V lost 4 bases and J lost 5; bases outside the gene matches: 8. This CDR3 is 14 amino acids long. CDR3 sequence: CASSTTGTNNEQYF. The CDR3 DNA is TGTGCCAGTAGTACCACCGGGACTAATAACGAGCAGTACTTC.

This clone was observed a handful of times. The J gene is TRBJ1-3, the V gene TRBV15; no definite D call. This CDR3 contains 14 residues. With 1 base removed from V and 0 bases from J, the gap between germline ends came to 4 bases. Germline V gene sequence: CDR1 LNHNV, CDR2 YYDKDF (reference sequence). The CDR3 here is CATSRGSSGNTIYF. DNA of the CDR3: TGTGCCACCAGCAGAGGAAGCTCTGGAAACACCATATATTTT.

The chain uses TRBV11-3 and TRBJ2-5, with D maybe TRBD2 (5 bases). The CDR3 covers 13 residues. Trimming took off 2 bases at V and 3 bases at J, with 7 bases between the two ends. The V gene's germline CDR1 is SGHNT and CDR2 YENEEA. The CDR3 sequence: CASSLLREETQYF. The DNA of the CDR3 is TGTGCCAGCAGCTTATTGCGGGAAGAGACCCAGTACTTC.

The chain joins TRBV7-6 to TRBJ2-3; the match to TRBD2 covers 10 bases. With 0 bases clipped from V and 3 bases from J, the junction kept 9 bases outside the gene matches. This CDR3 has 18 amino acids. CDR1 is SGHVS, CDR2 FNYEAQ, per germline. Here the CDR3 reads CASSLASLAGRGTDTQYF. DNA for the CDR3: TGTGCCAGCAGCTTAGCGTCACTAGCGGGACGAGGAACAGATACGCAGTATTTT.

J is TRBJ1-1 and V is TRBV19, with D perhaps TRBD1 (6 bases). The V end was cut by 3 bases, the J end by 2 bases, with 19 bases between. The germline V gene has CDR1 LNHDA and CDR2 SQIVND (reference sequence). The CDR3 has 17 amino acids. CDR3 sequence reads: CASSMNRDTGPNTEAFF. The CDR3 coding sequence is TGTGCCAGTAGTATGAACCGGGACACCGGGCCCAACACTGAAGCTTTCTTT.

The rearrangement uses TRBV5-4 and TRBJ2-3, with a tentative D call TRBD1 (6 bases). CDR3 size: 14 residues. V dropped 4 bases and J dropped 8 bases, with 17 bases sitting between them. CDR1 and CDR2 (germline): SGHNT, YYREEE (reference sequence). DNA of the CDR3: TGTGCCAGCAGCAGGGACACCGCGGCGGGTACGCAGTATTTT. The encoded protein is CASSRDTAAGTQYF.

The rearrangement joins TRBV4-2 to TRBJ2-2; 9 nucleotides agree with TRBD2. CDR1 and CDR2 (germline): LGHNA, YNFKEQ. The CDR3 spans 17 residues. V was clipped by 3 bases and J by 2 bases; unmatched bases: 7. The DNA of the CDR3 is TGTGCCAGCAGCCAGGGGTTAGCGGGGGTTAACACCGGGGAGCTGTTTTTT. The encoded protein is CASSQGLAGVNTGELFF.

The chain joins TRBV5-1 to TRBJ2-1; TRBD2 might be the D (6 bases). CDR1 is SGHRS, CDR2 YFSETQ, per germline. CDR3 size: 17 residues. V lost 0 bases, J lost 3 bases, and 16 bases lay in between. CDR3: CASSLAGGRGYYNEQFF. In nucleotides, the CDR3 is TGCGCCAGCAGCTTGGCCGGGGGTAGGGGCTACTACAATGAGCAGTTCTTC. The full variable domain, in which reference TRBV5-1 and TRBJ2-1 provide the parts outside the CDR3, is KAGVTQTPRYLIKTRGQQVTLSCSPISGHRSVSWYQQTPGQGLQFLFEYFSETQRNKGNFPGRFSGRQFSNSRSEMNVSTLELGDSALYLCASSLAGGRGYYNEQFFGPGTRLTVL.

V gene TRBV5-1 combines with J gene TRBJ2-2; 7 positions agree with TRBD1. Germline assignment: CDR1 SGHRS and CDR2 YFSETQ. J gave up 4 bases and V 5 bases, and 5 bases lay outside the gene matches. The length of the CDR3 is 14 residues. The CDR3 sequence is CASSTGDGTGELFF. Written as DNA, the CDR3 is TGCGCCAGCAGTACAGGGGATGGCACCGGGGAGCTGTTTTTT.

The chain couples TRBV7-9 to TRBJ2-7, with 9 bases that match TRBD2. The V gene's germline CDR1 is SEHNR and CDR2 FQNEAQ (reference sequence). The CDR3 consists of 15 residues. V shed 1 base, J shed 3 bases, and the junction held 4 bases outside the gene matches. CDR3 protein: CASSLGRTSDYEQYF. The CDR3 region has the DNA TGTGCCAGCAGCTTAGGTAGGACTAGCGACTACGAGCAGTACTTC. Filled out from reference TRBV7-9 and TRBJ2-7, the complete variable domain reads DTGVSQNPRHKITKRGQNVTFRCDPISEHNRLYWYRQTLGQGPEFLTYFQNEAQLEKSRLLSDRFSAERPKGSFSTLEIQRTEQGDSAMYLCASSLGRTSDYEQYFGPGTRLTVT.

The V call is TRBV30, the J call TRBJ2-7, with TRBD2 identical over 7 bases. There are 13 residues in the CDR3. CDR1 is GTSNPN, CDR2 SVGIG, per germline (reference sequence). J lost 0 bases, V lost 5 bases, and 4 bases had no gene match. The CDR3 loop is CAWASGVSYEQYF. The DNA for the CDR3 is TGTGCCTGGGCCAGCGGGGTCTCCTACGAGCAGTACTTC.

The sample holds a few counts of this clone. The rearrangement joins TRBV4-2 to TRBJ2-7; D may correspond to TRBD1 or TRBD2 (5 bases each). The CDR3 contains 14 residues. Per germline, CDR1 LGHNA and CDR2 YNFKEQ. The V end lost 0 bases, the J end lost 2 bases, and 8 bases lay between the germline ends. Here the CDR3 reads CASSQEGVTYEQYF. The CDR3 nucleotides read TGTGCCAGCAGCCAAGAGGGGGTTACCTACGAGCAGTACTTC.

This chain connects TRBV5-6 to TRBJ2-5, with a weak D call TRBD2 (6 bases). Deletions cut 3 bases from V and 2 bases from J, with 17 bases between. Germline CDR1 and CDR2: SGHDT and YYEEEE. CDR3 size: 16 residues. CDR3: CASSYIWAEGQETQYF. The CDR3 DNA is TGTGCCAGCAGCTACATTTGGGCGGAGGGACAAGAGACCCAGTACTTC. Full variable domain (missing parts from reference TRBV5-6 and TRBJ2-5): DAGVTQSPTHLIKTRGQQVTLRCSPKSGHDTVSWYQQALGQGPQFIFQYYEEEERQRGNFPDRFSGHQFPNYSSELNVNALLLGDSALYLCASSYIWAEGQETQYFGPGTRLLVL.

The chain uses TRBV2 and TRBJ1-5, with D possibly being TRBD1 (5 bases). This CDR3 contains 15 residues. V was trimmed by 2 bases and J by 2 bases, leaving 10 bases between them. The germline CDR1 and CDR2 sequences are SNHLY and FYNNEI. The chain's CDR3 is CASSENLGGNQPQHF. CDR3 in DNA: TGTGCCAGCAGTGAAAATTTGGGGGGCAATCAGCCCCAGCATTTT. The variable domain in full, completed from reference TRBV2 and TRBJ1-5, reads EPEVTQTPSHQVTQMGQEVILRCVPISNHLYFYWYRQILGQKVEFLVSFYNNEISEKSEIFDDQFSVERPDGSNFTLKIRSTKLEDSAMYFCASSENLGGNQPQHFGDGTRLSIL.

The J gene is TRBJ1-5, the V gene TRBV18; tentative D call: TRBD1 (5 bases). This CDR3 has 16 amino acids. The V end lost 2 bases, the J end lost 0 bases, and 11 bases lay between the germline ends. The germline gives CDR1 KGHSH, CDR2 LQKENI. CDR3 protein: CASSPGTGYSNQPQHF. The CDR3 region has the DNA TGTGCCAGCTCACCAGGGACGGGGTATAGCAATCAGCCCCAGCATTTT.

V and J are TRBV21-1 and TRBJ2-6. TRBV21-1 is a known pseudogene. This CDR3 contains 18 residues. The CDR3 DNA reads as TGTGCCAGCAGCTTACCGTTCAAAAGTAACCCCGGGGCCAACGTCCTGACTTTC. Translating gives CASSLPFKSNPGANVLTF.

J is TRBJ2-6 and V is TRBV30; 12 nucleotides line up with TRBD2. The CDR3 is 19 residues long. The germline gives CDR1 GTSNPN, CDR2 SVGIG (reference sequence). V gave up 3 bases and J gave up 0 bases; unmatched junction bases: 9. CDR3 in amino acids: CAWSVFGLAGISGANVLTF. CDR3 in DNA: TGTGCCTGGAGCGTATTCGGACTAGCGGGAATCTCTGGGGCCAACGTCCTGACTTTC.

V gene TRBV9 combines with J gene TRBJ2-3, with 7 positions matching TRBD2. The CDR3 covers 16 residues. Germline V gene data show CDR1 as SGDLS and CDR2 as YYNGEE. Trimming took 0 bases from V and 2 from J; bases not matched to a gene: 6. The CDR3 coding sequence is TGTGCCAGCAGCGTAGTAGTAGCGGGCTCCACAGATACGCAGTATTTT. Translation: CASSVVVAGSTDTQYF.

This sequence joins TRBV5-4 and TRBJ2-5; TRBD1 might be the D (5 bases). The CDR3 contains 15 residues. Germline CDR1 SGHNT, CDR2 YYREEE (reference sequence). V dropped 4 bases and J dropped 3 bases, with 16 bases sitting between them. The CDR3 region has the DNA TGTGCCAGCAGCCCTCGAAAGGGGTTGAAAGAGACCCAGTACTTC. Its protein is CASSPRKGLKETQYF.